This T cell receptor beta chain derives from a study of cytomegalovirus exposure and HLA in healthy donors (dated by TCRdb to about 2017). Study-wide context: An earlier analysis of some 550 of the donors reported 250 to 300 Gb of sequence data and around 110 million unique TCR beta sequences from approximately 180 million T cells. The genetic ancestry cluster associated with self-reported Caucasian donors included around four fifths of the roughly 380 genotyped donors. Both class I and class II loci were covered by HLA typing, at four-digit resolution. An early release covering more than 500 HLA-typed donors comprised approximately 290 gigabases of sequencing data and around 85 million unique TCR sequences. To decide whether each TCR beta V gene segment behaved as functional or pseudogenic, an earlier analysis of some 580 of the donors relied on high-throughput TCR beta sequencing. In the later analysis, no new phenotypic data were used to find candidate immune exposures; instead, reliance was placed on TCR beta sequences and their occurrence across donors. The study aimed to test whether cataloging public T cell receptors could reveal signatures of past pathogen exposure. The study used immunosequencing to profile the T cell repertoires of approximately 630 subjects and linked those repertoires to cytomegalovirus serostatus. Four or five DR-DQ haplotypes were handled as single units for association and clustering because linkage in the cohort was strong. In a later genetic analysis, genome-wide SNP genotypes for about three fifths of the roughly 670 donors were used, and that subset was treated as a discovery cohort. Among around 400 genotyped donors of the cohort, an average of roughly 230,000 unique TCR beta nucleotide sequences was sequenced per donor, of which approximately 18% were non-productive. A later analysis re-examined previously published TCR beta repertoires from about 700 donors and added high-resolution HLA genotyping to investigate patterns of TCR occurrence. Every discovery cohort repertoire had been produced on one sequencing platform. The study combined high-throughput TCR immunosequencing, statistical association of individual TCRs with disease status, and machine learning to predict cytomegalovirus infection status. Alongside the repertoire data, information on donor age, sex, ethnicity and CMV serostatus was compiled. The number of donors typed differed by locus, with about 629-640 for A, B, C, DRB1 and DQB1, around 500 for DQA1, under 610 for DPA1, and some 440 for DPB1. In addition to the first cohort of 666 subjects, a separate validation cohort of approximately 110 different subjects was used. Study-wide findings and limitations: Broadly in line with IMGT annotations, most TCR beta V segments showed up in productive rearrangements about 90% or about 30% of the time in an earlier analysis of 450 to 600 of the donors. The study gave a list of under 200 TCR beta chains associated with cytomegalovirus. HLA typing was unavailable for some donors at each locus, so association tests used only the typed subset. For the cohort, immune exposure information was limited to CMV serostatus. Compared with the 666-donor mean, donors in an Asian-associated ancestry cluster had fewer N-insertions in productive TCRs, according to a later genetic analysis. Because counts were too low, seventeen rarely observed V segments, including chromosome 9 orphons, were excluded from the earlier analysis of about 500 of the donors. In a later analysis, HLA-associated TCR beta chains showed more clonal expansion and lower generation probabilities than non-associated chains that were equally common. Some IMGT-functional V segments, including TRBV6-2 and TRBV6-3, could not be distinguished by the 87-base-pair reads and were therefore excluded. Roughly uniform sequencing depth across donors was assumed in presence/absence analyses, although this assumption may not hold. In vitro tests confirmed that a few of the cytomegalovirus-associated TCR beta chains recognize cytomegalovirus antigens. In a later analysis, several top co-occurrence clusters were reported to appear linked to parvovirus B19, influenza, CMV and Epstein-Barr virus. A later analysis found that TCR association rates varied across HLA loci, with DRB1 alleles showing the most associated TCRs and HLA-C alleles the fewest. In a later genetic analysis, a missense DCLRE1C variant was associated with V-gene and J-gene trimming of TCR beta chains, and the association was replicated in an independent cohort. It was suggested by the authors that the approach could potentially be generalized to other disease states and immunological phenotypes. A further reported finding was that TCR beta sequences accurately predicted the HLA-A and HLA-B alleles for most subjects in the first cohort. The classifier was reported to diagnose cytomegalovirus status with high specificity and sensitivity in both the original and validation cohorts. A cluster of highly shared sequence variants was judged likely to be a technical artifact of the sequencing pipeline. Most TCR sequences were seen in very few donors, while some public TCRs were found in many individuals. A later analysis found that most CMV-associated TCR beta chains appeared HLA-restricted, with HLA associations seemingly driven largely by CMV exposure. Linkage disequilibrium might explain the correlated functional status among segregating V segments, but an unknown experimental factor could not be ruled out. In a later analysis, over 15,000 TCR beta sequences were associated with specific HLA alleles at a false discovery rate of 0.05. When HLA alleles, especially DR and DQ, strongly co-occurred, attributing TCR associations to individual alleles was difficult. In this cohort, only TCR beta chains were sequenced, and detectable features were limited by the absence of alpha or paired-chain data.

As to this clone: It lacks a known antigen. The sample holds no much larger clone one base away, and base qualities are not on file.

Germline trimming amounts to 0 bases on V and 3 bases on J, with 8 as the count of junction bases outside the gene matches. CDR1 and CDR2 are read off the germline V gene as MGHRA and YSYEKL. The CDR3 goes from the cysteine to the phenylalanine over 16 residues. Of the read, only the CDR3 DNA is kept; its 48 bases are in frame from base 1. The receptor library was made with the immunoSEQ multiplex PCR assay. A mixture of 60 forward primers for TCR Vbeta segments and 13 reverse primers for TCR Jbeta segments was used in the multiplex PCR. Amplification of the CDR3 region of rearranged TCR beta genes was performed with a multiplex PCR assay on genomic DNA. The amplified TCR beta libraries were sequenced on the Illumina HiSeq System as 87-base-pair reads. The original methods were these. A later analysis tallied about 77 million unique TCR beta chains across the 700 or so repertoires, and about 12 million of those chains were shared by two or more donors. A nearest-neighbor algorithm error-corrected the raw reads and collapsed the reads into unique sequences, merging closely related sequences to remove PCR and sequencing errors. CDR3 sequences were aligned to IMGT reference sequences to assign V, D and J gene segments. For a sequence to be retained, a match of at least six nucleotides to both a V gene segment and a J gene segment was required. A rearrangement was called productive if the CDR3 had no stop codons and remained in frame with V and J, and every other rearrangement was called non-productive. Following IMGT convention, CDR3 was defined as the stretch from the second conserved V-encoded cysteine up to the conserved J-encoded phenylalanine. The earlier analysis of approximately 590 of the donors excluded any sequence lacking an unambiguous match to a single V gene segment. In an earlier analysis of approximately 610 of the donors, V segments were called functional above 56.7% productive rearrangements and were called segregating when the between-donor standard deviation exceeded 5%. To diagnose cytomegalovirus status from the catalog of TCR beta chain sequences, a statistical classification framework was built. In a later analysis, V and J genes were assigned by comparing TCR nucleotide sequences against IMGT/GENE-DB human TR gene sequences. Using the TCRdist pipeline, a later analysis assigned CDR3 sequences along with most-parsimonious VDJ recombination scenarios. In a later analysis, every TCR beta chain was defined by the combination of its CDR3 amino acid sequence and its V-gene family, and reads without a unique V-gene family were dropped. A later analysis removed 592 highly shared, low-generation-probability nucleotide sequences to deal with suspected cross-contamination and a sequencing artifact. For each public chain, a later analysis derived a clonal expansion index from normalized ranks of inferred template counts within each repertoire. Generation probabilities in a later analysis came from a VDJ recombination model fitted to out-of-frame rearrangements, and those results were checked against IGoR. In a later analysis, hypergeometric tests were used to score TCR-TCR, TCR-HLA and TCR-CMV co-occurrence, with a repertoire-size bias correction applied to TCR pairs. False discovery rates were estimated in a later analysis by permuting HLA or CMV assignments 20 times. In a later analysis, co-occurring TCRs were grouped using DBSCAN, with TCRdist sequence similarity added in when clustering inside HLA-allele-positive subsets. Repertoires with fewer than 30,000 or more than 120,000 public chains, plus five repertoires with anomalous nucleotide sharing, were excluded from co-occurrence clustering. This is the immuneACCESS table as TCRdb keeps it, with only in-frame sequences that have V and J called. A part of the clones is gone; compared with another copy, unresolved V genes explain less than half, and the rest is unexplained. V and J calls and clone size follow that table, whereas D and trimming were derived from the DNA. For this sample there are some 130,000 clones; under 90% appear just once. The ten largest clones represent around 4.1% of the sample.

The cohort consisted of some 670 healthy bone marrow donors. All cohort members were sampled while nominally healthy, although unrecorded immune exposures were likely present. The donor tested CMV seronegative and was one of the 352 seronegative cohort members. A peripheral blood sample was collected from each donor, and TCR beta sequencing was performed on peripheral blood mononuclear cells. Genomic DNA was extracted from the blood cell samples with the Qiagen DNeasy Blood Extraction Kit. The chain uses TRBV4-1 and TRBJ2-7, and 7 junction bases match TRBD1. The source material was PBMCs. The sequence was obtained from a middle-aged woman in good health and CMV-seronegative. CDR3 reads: CASSQDRQGDGYEQYF. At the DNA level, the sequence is TGCGCCAGCAGCCAAGACAGGCAGGGGGACGGCTACGAGCAGTACTTC.